A single sample is the source of the 8 T cell receptor beta chains below, sequenced in a study of radiation and T cells in renal cell carcinoma. Specified time point: blood 4 weeks post-SBRT, at nephrectomy. Treatment meaning: 15 Gy SBRT to primary tumor, nephrectomy 4 weeks later. Sequencing was performed with immunoSEQ multiplex PCR; in TCRdb, only in-frame clones are kept and a portion is missing. The table includes 150,000 to 200,000 clones, about 87% detected once. Sample: blood, taken from a patient whose treatment included radiotherapy and nephrectomy. The source of these receptors is a woman aged 45-65 years with renal cell carcinoma.

This chain connects TRBV19 to TRBJ2-4; 9 nucleotides match TRBD1. Per the germline V gene, CDR1 is LNHDA and CDR2 is SQIVND (reference sequence). Losses at the gene ends were 6 bases for V and 2 bases for J; bases not matched to a gene: 5. The length of the CDR3 is 15 residues. The CDR3 sequence: CASSIQGATKNIQYF. CDR3 in DNA: TGTGCCAGTAGCATACAGGGGGCAACCAAAAACATTCAGTACTTC.

This rearrangement joins TRBV2 to TRBJ2-5; 9 bases align to TRBD1. V trimming: 6 bases; J trimming: 6 bases; junction bases outside the gene matches: 8. Germline V gene lookup returns CDR1 SNHLY and CDR2 FYNNEI. The CDR3 sequence is 14 residues long. DNA for the CDR3: TGTGCCAGCAGCCTAATTGGACAGGGGAAGACCCAGTACTTC. Encoded protein: CASSLIGQGKTQYF.

The table lists this clone with a count of one. The rearrangement uses TRBV9 and TRBJ1-3; D not resolved. Trimming shortened V by 0 bases and J by 0 bases, and 10 bases separated the two germline ends. Germline V lookup: CDR1 SGDLS, CDR2 YYNGEE. The CDR3 loop spans 16 amino acids. The CDR3 here is CASSVGPDGSGNTIYF. The DNA for the CDR3 is TGTGCCAGCAGCGTAGGTCCGGACGGCTCTGGAAACACCATATATTTT.

This chain links TRBV5-1 with TRBJ2-1; D is undetermined. V shed 0 bases and J shed 8 bases, with 15 bases lying between them. The CDR3 spans 15 residues. The germline V gene has CDR1 SGHRS and CDR2 YFSETQ. CDR3 coding DNA: TGCGCCAGCAGCTTGGCCAAGGGCGGCTTCCATGAGCAGTTCTTC. This gives the protein CASSLAKGGFHEQFF.

The chain has TRBV4-2 and TRBJ2-3; 8 nucleotides align to TRBD2. Per germline, CDR1 LGHNA and CDR2 YNFKEQ. The V segment lost 10 bases and the J segment 2 bases; nucleotides outside the gene matches: 8. This CDR3 is 14 amino acids long. The CDR3 coding sequence is TGTGCCACTCGGACTAGCTTGTACACAGATACGCAGTATTTT. This encodes CATRTSLYTDTQYF.

The chain links TRBV19 to TRBJ1-5, with D unresolved. V was shortened by 3 bases and J by 4 bases, with 10 bases between the two germline ends. This CDR3 contains 14 residues. Germline V lookup: CDR1 LNHDA, CDR2 SQIVND (reference sequence). This CDR3 reads CASSISPLNQPQHF. The CDR3 DNA sequence: TGTGCCAGTAGTATTTCTCCCTTAAATCAGCCCCAGCATTTT. The complete variable domain, with remaining parts taken from reference TRBV19 and TRBJ1-5, reads DGGITQSPKYLFRKEGQNVTLSCEQNLNHDAMYWYRQDPGQGLRLIYYSQIVNDFQKGDIAEGYSVSREKKESFPLTVTSAQKNPTAFYLCASSISPLNQPQHFGDGTRLSIL.

V and J are TRBV14 and TRBJ2-1; D assignment may be TRBD1 or TRBD2 (6 bases each). V shed 0 bases and J shed 5 bases, with 11 bases lying between them. The germline V gene has CDR1 SGHDN and CDR2 FVKESK. There are 15 residues in the CDR3. CDR3 in amino acids: CASSQDTGANNEQFF. The DNA of the CDR3 is TGTGCCAGCAGCCAAGATACGGGGGCGAACAATGAGCAGTTCTTC.

The rearrangement links TRBV4-3 to TRBJ1-2; 7 nucleotides agree with TRBD1. This CDR3 region has 15 residues. V shed 1 base and J 4 bases; nucleotides not matched to a gene: 6. The V gene's germline CDR1 is LGHNA and CDR2 YSLEER. CDR3 nucleotides: TGCGCCAGCAGCCAAGTAAGACAGGGCTCCTATGGCTACACCTTC. It codes for CASSQVRQGSYGYTF.